These 5 T cell receptor beta chains were all obtained from the same sample, sequenced in a study of T-cell memory formation after mild COVID-19. Each CDR3 protein gets one entry after TCRdb re-called the 5' RACE reads with MiXCR. Here the sample spans roughly 49,000 distinct CDR3 sequences, 25% to 30% being singletons. Sequenced input: PBMCs or a T cell subset sorted from them (not recorded which). All receptors come from a man aged 18 to 35 who had mild COVID-19 (a few samples of this study predate the infection). Cell type and time point are not known.

The gene calls are TRBV9 and TRBJ2-3; 8 bases are shared with TRBD1. The CDR3 is 16 residues long. The J segment lost 3 bases and the V segment lost 3 bases, leaving 9 bases of the junction unmatched. CDR1 and CDR2 from the germline V gene are SGDLS and YYNGEE. CDR3 residues: CASSAGAGGFTDTQYF. The CDR3 DNA follows: TGTGCCAGCAGCGCGGGGGCAGGGGGCTTTACAGATACGCAGTATTTT.

This clonotype was detected a few times. CDR3 coding DNA: TGTGCCAGCAGATGGACAGGGGGGGATGCCGGGGAGCTGTTTTTT. Protein product: CASRWTGGDAGELFF. V usage is TRBV6-2 or TRBV6-3 and J usage is TRBJ2-2; TRBD1 aligns across 10 bases. Per the germline V gene, CDR1 is MNHEY and CDR2 is SVGEGT. CDR3 size: 15 residues. The V gene end was trimmed by 6 bases and the J gene end by 6 bases; junction bases not matched to a gene: 7.

This clonotype turned up a few times. The chain has TRBV12-3 or TRBV12-4 and TRBJ2-1; 12 bases map to TRBD2. The CDR3 has 15 amino acids. J lost 6 bases, V lost 7 bases, and 7 bases had no gene match. The CDR3 DNA sequence: TGTGCCAGCAAACTAGCGGGGGGACTCCGCAATGAGCAGTTCTTC. This sequence encodes CASKLAGGLRNEQFF.

The chain has TRBV5-1 and TRBJ2-7; 9 nucleotides align to TRBD1. Trimming removed 0 bases from V and 5 bases from J; junction bases left unmatched: 6. Germline-derived CDR1 and CDR2 are SGHRS and YFSETQ. The CDR3 loop spans 15 amino acids. The CDR3 region is CASSLAGQGLDEQYV. Written as DNA, the CDR3 is TGCGCCAGCAGCTTGGCGGGACAGGGTTTGGACGAGCAGTACGTC.

The rearrangement links TRBV12-3 or TRBV12-4 to TRBJ2-5, with 11 bases fitting TRBD1. V shed 3 bases and J 2 bases; nucleotides not matched to a gene: 2. This CDR3 has 15 amino acids. In DNA, the CDR3 is TGTGCCAGCAGTTTCTGGGACAGGGGGCAAGAGACCCAGTACTTC. The encoded protein is CASSFWDRGQETQYF.